These 8 T cell receptor beta chains were sequenced from one sample in a study of blood T cell repertoires in COVID-19. TCRdb keeps only in-frame clones here, not all; method: immunoSEQ multiplex PCR. The sample carries 170,000 or so clones, about 90% recorded once. The specimen was PBMCs or T cells enriched from blood (not recorded which). The receptors derive from a woman aged 45-65 years who had recovered from COVID-19.

The chain combines TRBV24-1 with TRBJ1-2; D is unresolved. The length of the CDR3 is 13 residues. Per germline, CDR1 KGHDR and CDR2 SFDVKD. Deletions cut 4 bases from V and 8 bases from J, with 13 bases between. The CDR3 DNA reads TGTGCCACCAGTGACAGGTCAGGATACGGCTACACCTTC. Protein product: CATSDRSGYGYTF.

The V call is TRBV5-1, the J call TRBJ2-2; D might be TRBD1 (5 bases). Trimming stripped 4 bases from V and 7 bases from J, with 11 bases between. The CDR3 length is 13 residues. CDR1 SGHRS and CDR2 YFSETQ come from the germline V gene. In nucleotides, the CDR3 is TGCGCCAGCAGCCCCCAGGGTGGCGGGGAGCTGTTTTTT. Amino acid sequence: CASSPQGGGELFF. The variable domain in full, completed from reference TRBV5-1 and TRBJ2-2, reads KAGVTQTPRYLIKTRGQQVTLSCSPISGHRSVSWYQQTPGQGLQFLFEYFSETQRNKGNFPGRFSGRQFSNSRSEMNVSTLELGDSALYLCASSPQGGGELFFGEGSRLTVL.

This clone was seen more than once but under ten times. The rearrangement uses TRBV7-3 and TRBJ2-1, with TRBD2 as a possible D gene (6 bases). V was pared by 2 bases and J by 6 bases, with 8 bases between. Per the germline V gene, CDR1 is SGHTA and CDR2 is FQGTGA. The CDR3 runs to 13 residues. The CDR3 loop is CASSLGGTNEQFF. DNA of the CDR3: TGTGCCAGCAGCTTAGGGGGGACCAATGAGCAGTTCTTC.

The chain has TRBV28 and TRBJ1-1, with D tentatively TRBD1 (6 bases). The V end was cut by 7 bases, the J end by 0 bases, with 15 bases between. This CDR3 region has 15 residues. From germline, CDR1 is MDHEN and CDR2 SYDVKM. As DNA, the CDR3 is TGTGCCAGCAAAGGGCAGGGGAGTATGAACACTGAAGCTTTCTTT. It is translated as CASKGQGSMNTEAFF. Full variable domain (outside the CDR3, taken from reference TRBV28 and TRBJ1-1): DVKVTQSSRYLVKRTGEKVFLECVQDMDHENMFWYRQDPGLGLRLIYFSYDVKMKEKGDIPEGYSVSREKKERFSLILESASTNQTSMYLCASKGQGSMNTEAFFGQGTRLTVV.

The V call is TRBV10-3, the J call TRBJ2-5; maybe TRBD2 (6 bases). Germline assignment: CDR1 ENHRY and CDR2 SYGVKD. The CDR3 spans 15 residues. V was clipped by 2 bases and J by 3 bases, with 13 bases between them. The CDR3 bases are TGTGCCATCAGTGAGGGCGGGACCCGTGAAGAGACCCAGTACTTC. Translating it yields CAISEGGTREETQYF.

The chain recombines TRBV28 with TRBJ1-4; 12 bases map to TRBD1. CDR1 is MDHEN and CDR2 is SYDVKM in the germline V gene. There are 17 residues in the CDR3. The V and J ends lost 3 bases and 8 bases, in that order; junction bases with no gene match: 10. The CDR3 DNA is TGTGCCAGCAGTTTGGATTTATTAGGGACAGGGGGCGAAAAACTGTTTTTT. It translates to CASSLDLLGTGGEKLFF.

This clone was picked up a small number of times. The rearrangement links TRBV28 to TRBJ1-4, with D perhaps matching TRBD1 (6 bases). Trimming pared 4 bases from V and 5 bases from J, leaving 17 bases between. CDR3 length equals 16 residues. The germline V gene encodes CDR1 MDHEN and CDR2 SYDVKM. The CDR3 sequence: CASSSPGGRLNEKLFF. DNA of the CDR3: TGTGCCAGCAGTTCCCCGGGGGGGCGCTTAAATGAAAAACTGTTTTTT.

V and J are TRBV7-2 and TRBJ2-7; D is unclear. The CDR3 length is 12 residues. Trimming cost V 1 base and J 5 bases, with 6 bases left between them. Germline V gene sequence: CDR1 SGHTA, CDR2 FQGNSA. CDR3 loop: CASSLVRNEQYF. In DNA, the CDR3 is TGTGCCAGCAGCTTAGTGCGGAACGAGCAGTACTTC. The full variable domain, with the rest looked up from reference TRBV7-2 and TRBJ2-7, is GAGVSQSPSNKVTEKGKDVELRCDPISGHTALYWYRQSLGQGLEFLIYFQGNSAPDKSGLPSDRFSAERTGGSVSTLTIQRTQQEDSAVYLCASSLVRNEQYFGPGTRLTVT.